A single sample gave rise to the 32 T cell receptor beta chains below, sequenced in a study of T-cell reconstitution after alpha-beta-depleted transplantation in children. A TCRbeta library incorporating unique molecular identifiers was prepared. Each CDR3 protein gets one entry after TCRdb re-called the PCR reads with MiXCR. This sample has about 980,000 distinct CDR3 sequences, with 25% to 35% found just once. Sequencing was performed on PBMCs, mostly from graft donor cells, taken 360 days after TCRalphabeta/CD19-depleted stem cell transplant. All receptors derive from a boy under two years old who had a stem cell transplant for SCID, so the T cells may come from the graft donor.

J is TRBJ1-2 and V is TRBV27; 11 nucleotides match TRBD1. Trimming at V came to 3 bases and at J to 4 bases, leaving 10 bases not matched to a gene. Germline V gene lookup returns CDR1 MNHEY and CDR2 SMNVEV (reference sequence). CDR3 length: 17 amino acids. DNA of the CDR3: TGTGCCAGCAGTTTCAGGACAGGGGGCACCGCAAGCTATGGCTACACCTTC. It specifies CASSFRTGGTASYGYTF.

J is TRBJ1-1 and V is TRBV5-1, with D possibly TRBD1 on 5 matching bases. Trimming shortened V by 0 bases and J by 6 bases, and 9 bases separated the two germline ends. The length of the CDR3 is 13 residues. Germline CDR1 reads SGHRS; CDR2 reads YFSETQ. The CDR3 protein is CASSLDGAAEAFF. The CDR3 coding sequence is TGCGCCAGCAGCTTGGACGGGGCCGCTGAAGCTTTCTTT.

V and J are TRBV12-3 or TRBV12-4 and TRBJ2-1, with TRBD1 identical over 8 bases. Trimming cost V 4 bases and J 7 bases; bases outside gene matches: 18. The CDR3 runs 18 residues. The CDR3 DNA sequence: TGTGCCAGCAGTTCGTACCGGGGGCAGGGGGCGGGACATAATGAGCAGTTCTTC. This gives the protein CASSSYRGQGAGHNEQFF.

This clonotype was recorded many times. The chain couples TRBV29-1 to TRBJ2-1; perhaps TRBD2 as D (6 bases). V was trimmed by 7 bases and J by 0 bases, leaving 10 bases between them. Germline V lookup: CDR1 SQVTM, CDR2 ANQGSEA. CDR3 length equals 13 residues. The CDR3 DNA is TGCAGCGGGCGGGGACTCTCCTACAATGAGCAGTTCTTC. Translating it yields CSGRGLSYNEQFF.

The sample holds a few counts of this clonotype. The rearrangement joins TRBV5-1 to TRBJ2-2, with no clear D. The length of the CDR3 is 15 residues. Trimming took 4 bases from V and 0 from J, leaving 10 bases between them. CDR1 is SGHRS and CDR2 is YFSETQ in the germline V gene. Here the CDR3 DNA reads TGCGCCAGCAGCCAAGGGATAACGAACACCGGGGAGCTGTTTTTT. Translating it yields CASSQGITNTGELFF.

The chain is built from TRBV4-1 and TRBJ2-7; TRBD2 matches 11 bases. This CDR3 spans 16 amino acids. In germline, CDR1 is MGHRA, CDR2 YSYEKL. After removal of 1 base from V and 3 bases from J, the junction contained 5 bases not matched to a gene. In DNA, the CDR3 is TGCGCCAGCAGCCAAGTGGGAGGGACTAGCGGCTACGAGCAGTACTTC. It translates to CASSQVGGTSGYEQYF.

This chain uses TRBV9 with TRBJ2-1; the match to TRBD2 covers 9 bases. The CDR3 sequence is 15 residues long. Germline CDR1 is SGDLS and CDR2 is YYNGEE. Trimming cost V 0 bases and J 4 bases; bases outside gene matches: 2. The CDR3 here is CASSVASGIYNEQFF. Here the CDR3 DNA reads TGTGCCAGCAGCGTAGCTAGCGGGATATACAATGAGCAGTTCTTC.

V gene TRBV7-9 combines with J gene TRBJ1-5; TRBD1 might be the D (5 bases). Per the germline V gene, CDR1 is SEHNR and CDR2 is FQNEAQ (reference sequence). V lost 5 bases, J lost 7 bases, and 12 bases lay in between. CDR3 length equals 13 residues. This CDR3 reads CASSPWGDQPQHF. The CDR3 DNA reads TGTGCCAGCAGCCCTTGGGGCGACCAGCCCCAGCATTTT.

This chain connects TRBV3-1 to TRBJ2-2; 8 nucleotides align to TRBD2. Trimming removed 4 bases from V and 2 bases from J; junction bases left unmatched: 9. Germline V lookup: CDR1 LGHDT, CDR2 YNNKEL (reference sequence). The CDR3 is 17 residues long. DNA of the CDR3: TGTGCCAGCAGCCGGCAAGGACTAGCCTTAAACACCGGGGAGCTGTTTTTT. Translation gives CASSRQGLALNTGELFF.

The chain carries TRBV4-1 and TRBJ1-6, with D hard to call. There are 16 residues in the CDR3. The germline V and J ends were trimmed by 4 bases and 0 bases, with 10 bases remaining between them. The germline CDR1 and CDR2 sequences are MGHRA and YSYEKL. The CDR3 reads CASSLWSSSYNSPLHF. As DNA, the CDR3 is TGCGCCAGCAGCCTCTGGTCTAGCTCCTATAATTCACCCCTCCACTTT.

This clonotype was counted only a few times. The rearrangement joins TRBV10-3 to TRBJ1-2; D not certain. The CDR3 runs to 15 residues. The ends were cut back, 1 base at V and 2 bases at J, with 11 bases in the middle. In germline, CDR1 is ENHRY, CDR2 SYGVKD. CDR3 in DNA: TGTGCCATCAGTGAGTACCCATCCACCAACTATGGCTACACCTTC. As protein: CAISEYPSTNYGYTF.

The rearrangement joins TRBV7-8 to TRBJ1-1; possibly TRBD1 for D (6 bases). Germline lookup yields CDR1 SGHVS and CDR2 FQNEAQ. CDR3 length: 13 amino acids. V lost 6 bases to trimming and J lost 10 bases, with 18 bases between them. DNA of the CDR3: TGTGCCAGCAGTTCCTGGGGGGGAGGGGGAGCTTTCTTT. This codes for CASSSWGGGGAFF.

V is TRBV11-2 and J is TRBJ2-3; D is ambiguous. This CDR3 has 13 residues. In germline, CDR1 is SGHAT, CDR2 FQNNGV. Deletions cut 1 base from V and 6 bases from J, with 8 bases between. The CDR3 loop is CASSLGAADTQYF. CDR3 DNA sequence: TGTGCCAGCAGCTTAGGGGCGGCGGATACGCAGTATTTT.

This clonotype has only a few counts. J is TRBJ2-1 and V is TRBV5-1, with 7 bases matching TRBD2. Germline CDR1 is SGHRS and CDR2 is YFSETQ. The junction had 10 bases not matched to a gene; V was cut back by 3 bases and J by 4 bases. The CDR3 covers 16 residues. As DNA, the CDR3 is TGCGCCAGCAGCTGGGAGGGGCGGGGCTCTTACAATGAGCAGTTCTTC. This gives the protein CASSWEGRGSYNEQFF. Filled out from reference TRBV5-1 and TRBJ2-1, the complete variable domain reads KAGVTQTPRYLIKTRGQQVTLSCSPISGHRSVSWYQQTPGQGLQFLFEYFSETQRNKGNFPGRFSGRQFSNSRSEMNVSTLELGDSALYLCASSWEGRGSYNEQFFGPGTRLTVL.

The chain has TRBV6-2 or TRBV6-3 and TRBJ1-1, with 8 bases matching TRBD1. The germline V gene has CDR1 MNHEY and CDR2 SVGEGT. V lost 2 bases and J lost 7; bases outside the gene matches: 3. This CDR3 has 13 amino acids. CDR3 amino acids: CASSYPDRVEAFF. The DNA for the CDR3 is TGTGCCAGCAGTTACCCGGACAGGGTTGAAGCTTTCTTT.

The rearrangement joins TRBV12-3 or TRBV12-4 to TRBJ2-6; D call uncertain. Trimming removed 7 bases at V and 6 bases at J, with 22 bases between. The CDR3 is 17 residues long. The CDR3 here is CASTPGPGFGKANVLTF. The CDR3 region has the DNA TGTGCCAGCACCCCGGGTCCGGGTTTCGGTAAGGCCAACGTCCTGACTTTC.

The rearrangement links TRBV2 to TRBJ2-2; D is unclear. Germline V CDR1 and CDR2: SNHLY, FYNNEI. Trimming removed 4 bases from V and 5 bases from J, with 14 bases in between. This CDR3 comprises 15 residues. CDR3: CASSVRGSKTGELFF. CDR3 in DNA: TGTGCCAGCAGTGTGAGAGGTTCTAAGACCGGGGAGCTGTTTTTT.

The sample holds a few counts of this clonotype. The chain recombines TRBV6-5 with TRBJ2-3; D is unclear. Germline V CDR1 and CDR2: MNHEY, SVGAGI. Trimming left V 6 bases short and J 9 bases short, with 10 bases between. There are 11 residues in the CDR3. CDR3 in DNA: TGTGCCAGCAGGGGCATCGGGACGCAGTATTTT. It encodes CASRGIGTQYF.

V gene TRBV29-1 combines with J gene TRBJ1-2; D unresolved. The CDR3 sequence is 12 residues long. Germline V lookup: CDR1 SQVTM, CDR2 ANQGSEA. With 3 bases removed from V and 4 bases from J, the gap between germline ends came to 9 bases. The CDR3 here is CSVEARPYGYTF. The CDR3, as DNA: TGCAGCGTTGAGGCACGACCCTATGGCTACACCTTC. The full variable domain, its missing parts supplied by reference TRBV29-1 and TRBJ1-2, is SAVISQKPSRDICQRGTSLTIQCQVDSQVTMMFWYRQQPGQSLTLIATANQGSEATYESGFVIDKFPISRPNLTFSTLTVSNMSPEDSSIYLCSVEARPYGYTFGSGTRLTVV.

Notes on this clonotype: In this CDR3 the conserved last residue, phenylalanine or tryptophan, is missing, so a read error is likely. The chain employs TRBV20-1 and TRBJ1-1; D not certain. V was cut by 3 bases and J by 1 base, with 3 bases left in between. Per germline, CDR1 DFQATT and CDR2 SNEGSKA (reference sequence). CDR3 size: 11 residues. The CDR3 loop is CSASKNTEAFC. The CDR3 nucleotides are TGCAGTGCTAGCAAGAACACTGAAGCTTTCTGT.

This clonotype has only a few counts. This chain links TRBV11-2 with TRBJ2-1; TRBD2 aligns across 13 bases. The V and J ends lost 3 bases and 1 base, in that order; junction bases with no gene match: 15. The CDR3 length is 21 residues. Per germline, CDR1 SGHAT and CDR2 FQNNGV. The CDR3 is CASSLPPGLAGTITSYNEQFF. CDR3 sequence (DNA): TGTGCCAGCAGCTTGCCCCCGGGACTAGCGGGGACAATAACGTCCTACAATGAGCAGTTCTTC. Based on the CDR3 plus reference TRBV11-2 and TRBJ2-1, the full variable domain is EAGVAQSPRYKIIEKRQSVAFWCNPISGHATLYWYQQILGQGPKLLIQFQNNGVVDDSQLPKDRFSAERLKGVDSTLKIQPAKLEDSAVYLCASSLPPGLAGTITSYNEQFFGPGTRLTVL.

The rearrangement links TRBV5-1 to TRBJ1-1, with D unresolved. Trimming left V 4 bases short and J 3 bases short, with 16 bases between. Germline values: CDR1 SGHRS, CDR2 YFSETQ. This CDR3 has 15 amino acids. CDR3 sequence: CASSIEGFGYTEAFF. In nucleotides, the CDR3 is TGCGCCAGCAGCATAGAGGGTTTTGGTTACACTGAAGCTTTCTTT.

The table lists this clonotype with a few counts. The chain is built from TRBV20-1 and TRBJ2-1, with a weak D call TRBD2 (5 bases). Trimming removed 5 bases from V and 8 bases from J, with 13 bases in between. The CDR3 totals 12 residues. Germline V gene data show CDR1 as DFQATT and CDR2 as SNEGSKA (reference sequence). The CDR3 DNA is TGCAGTGCTCCGGACTTCACGGATGAGCAGTTCTTC. Translated: CSAPDFTDEQFF.

The V call is TRBV6-1, the J call TRBJ2-1, with a tentative D call TRBD1 (5 bases). Germline lookup yields CDR1 MNHNS and CDR2 SASEGT. The CDR3 loop spans 12 amino acids. V lost 7 bases, J lost 3 bases, and 7 bases lay in between. The CDR3: CASTQGYNEQFF. Here the CDR3 DNA reads TGTGCCAGCACCCAGGGCTACAATGAGCAGTTCTTC.

The rearrangement uses TRBV6-5 and TRBJ2-5, with D tentatively TRBD1 (5 bases). Trimming cost V 2 bases and J 5 bases, with 15 bases left between them. The CDR3 consists of 15 residues. Germline V gene lookup returns CDR1 MNHEY and CDR2 SVGAGI. This CDR3 reads CASSYVLWGHETQYF. CDR3 bases: TGTGCCAGCAGTTACGTTTTATGGGGCCACGAGACCCAGTACTTC.

The chain employs TRBV5-1 and TRBJ1-2; D is unresolved. CDR1 and CDR2 from the germline V gene are SGHRS and YFSETQ. The CDR3 is made up of 16 amino acids. Trimming stripped 0 bases from V and 4 bases from J, with 16 bases between. The CDR3 nucleotides read TGCGCCAGCAGCTTGGATAGGGCAGAGGAAGGCTATGGCTACACCTTC. This translates into CASSLDRAEEGYGYTF. Based on the CDR3 plus reference TRBV5-1 and TRBJ1-2, the full variable domain is KAGVTQTPRYLIKTRGQQVTLSCSPISGHRSVSWYQQTPGQGLQFLFEYFSETQRNKGNFPGRFSGRQFSNSRSEMNVSTLELGDSALYLCASSLDRAEEGYGYTFGSGTRLTVV.

A few counts support this clonotype. The chain recombines TRBV6-5 with TRBJ2-7, with 9 positions matching TRBD1. The CDR3 has 16 amino acids. V was clipped by 0 bases and J by 3 bases; unmatched bases: 6. Germline values: CDR1 MNHEY, CDR2 SVGAGI. CDR3 in DNA: TGTGCCAGCAGTTACTCCCCGCCGGGACAGGGCTACGAGCAGTACTTC. It specifies CASSYSPPGQGYEQYF.

V is TRBV7-2 and J is TRBJ2-2, with D perhaps TRBD1 (5 bases). Germline CDR1 reads SGHTA; CDR2 reads FQGNSA. The V gene lost 3 bases and the J gene lost 1 base, with 9 bases spanning the gap. The CDR3 has 15 residues. The CDR3 sequence: CASSFFRVNTGELFF. CDR3 DNA: TGTGCCAGCAGCTTCTTCAGGGTGAACACCGGGGAGCTGTTTTTT.

The gene calls are TRBV15 and TRBJ2-1; maybe TRBD2 (6 bases). Germline V gives CDR1 LNHNV, CDR2 YYDKDF (reference sequence). The CDR3 loop spans 16 amino acids. The V end was cut by 1 base, the J end by 1 base, with 11 bases between. The CDR3 sequence: CATSRGAGRSYNEQFF. The CDR3, as DNA: TGTGCCACCAGCAGAGGGGCGGGGAGATCCTACAATGAGCAGTTCTTC.

This clonotype has more than one count but fewer than ten. The gene calls are TRBV5-1 and TRBJ2-3; 8 nucleotides line up with TRBD2. The length of the CDR3 is 16 residues. Germline values: CDR1 SGHRS, CDR2 YFSETQ. The ends lost 2 bases at V and 1 base at J; junction bases unmatched: 6. The CDR3 sequence is CASSFGLAVGTDTQYF. The CDR3 coding sequence is TGCGCCAGCAGCTTCGGACTAGCAGTAGGCACAGATACGCAGTATTTT.

This clonotype came up a few times. This sequence joins TRBV10-3 and TRBJ2-5; the D is unclear. V lost 0 bases, J lost 2 bases, and 7 bases lay in between. Germline assignment: CDR1 ENHRY and CDR2 SYGVKD. The CDR3 runs 14 residues. The DNA for the CDR3 is TGTGCCATCAGTGAGTCGTCCAGTCAAGAGACCCAGTACTTC. Its translation is CAISESSSQETQYF.

This clonotype was recorded many times. The gene calls are TRBV3-1 and TRBJ2-7; 10 nucleotides line up with TRBD1. CDR1 and CDR2 (germline): LGHDT, YNNKEL (reference sequence). V lost 4 bases to trimming and J lost 3 bases; unmatched junction nucleotides: 3. The CDR3 contains 14 residues. Here the CDR3 reads CASSPGQGNYEQYF. The CDR3 DNA reads as TGTGCCAGCAGCCCGGGACAGGGGAACTACGAGCAGTACTTC.